This record covers a single TCR beta chain. The identical CDR3 is also encoded by other nucleotide sequences in the sample. Clones were read by immunoSEQ multiplex PCR, and TCRdb kept only the in-frame ones, dropping some. The profile covers about 160,000 clones, with less than 90% appearing a single time and 2% to 2.5% taken by the ten largest. V lost 3 bases and J 3 bases, leaving 6 bases between the germline ends. Germline CDR1 and CDR2: SGHVS and FQNEAQ. The CDR3 loop spans 12 amino acids. These data belong to a study of cytomegalovirus exposure and HLA in healthy donors. The sequence came from a woman younger than 35 in good health and CMV-seronegative. The sample was PBMCs. This rearrangement joins TRBV7-8 to TRBJ2-7; TRBD2 is a possible D gene (5 bases). Here the CDR3 reads CASSFSVYEQYF. The CDR3 DNA reads TGTGCCAGCAGCTTTAGCGTCTACGAGCAGTACTTC.